This record covers a single TCR beta chain. Its matching antigen is unknown. The data originate from a study of cytomegalovirus exposure and HLA in healthy donors. Study-wide points: Generally TCR sequences proved uncommon, though certain public TCRs appeared in numerous donors. Associated with cytomegalovirus, according to the listing, were 164 TCR beta chains. A few chains linked to CMV were shown in vitro to be specific for CMV antigens. The finding came from a later analysis; first-cohort TCR clusters tended to co-occur in the 95 to 150 validation repertoires.

Here immunoSEQ multiplex PCR was the method, and the copy in TCRdb shows in-frame clones only, minus some. The sample includes around 190,000 clones, 85% of them seen just once. Germline CDR1 SEHNR, CDR2 FQNEAQ (reference sequence). V lost 3 bases to trimming and J lost 3 bases, with 11 bases between them. This CDR3 contains 14 residues. The TCR sequence derives from a man aged 18 to 29 in good health and CMV-seropositive. This sequence joins TRBV7-9 and TRBJ1-2, with D possibly matching TRBD1 (5 bases). Sequenced material: PBMCs. The CDR3 DNA follows: TGTGCCAGCAGCTTTACTGCGACAGACTATGGCTACACCTTC. Translation: CASSFTATDYGYTF.